Reported below is one TCR beta chain. Its antigen is still unknown. The CDR3 covers 16 residues. Looked up from germline, CDR1 is SGHVS and CDR2 is FQNEAQ. The junction had 7 bases not matched to a gene; V was cut back by 2 bases and J by 4 bases. The entry originates in a study of T cell repertoires in cytomegalovirus infection. MiXCR, run by TCRdb on the reads, gives a single entry per CDR3 protein. In the table there are roughly 78,000 distinct CDR3 sequences, roughly 39% of which are singletons. The sample was CD8+ T cells from cultured PBMCs, taken from culture after CMV antigen stimulation. The sequence was obtained from a human donor in good health (CMV status not recorded). Some clones in this sample may be carry-over from other donors' samples. V usage is TRBV7-8 and J usage is TRBJ1-5; TRBD1 matches at 8 bases. This CDR3 is CASSLQGQGANQPQHF. In DNA form, the CDR3 reads TGTGCCAGCAGCTTACAGGGGCAGGGGGCGAATCAGCCCCAGCATTTT.